A selection of T cell receptor beta chains follows, all from one sample in a study of CXCR3-negative and CXCR3-positive naive CD8 T cells. TCRdb reprocessed the 5' RACE reads and reports one entry per CDR3 protein, with no DNA. This sample's table reports 70,000 to 100,000 distinct CDR3 sequences. Sequencing was done on a sample of naive CXCR3- CD8+ T cells from blood. The source of these receptors is a human donor in good health. Some clones in this sample may be carry-over from other donors' samples. CDR3s include the opening cysteine and the closing phenylalanine or tryptophan.

v_gene: TRBV7-2; j_gene: TRBJ1-1; len: 15; CDR3aa: CASSPSSVGNTEAFF
v_gene: TRBV10-3; j_gene: TRBJ2-5; len: 13; CDR3aa: CAISESLGETQYF
v_gene: TRBV27; j_gene: TRBJ2-1; len: 15; CDR3aa: CASRLPGQGAGEQFF
v_gene: TRBV5-6; j_gene: TRBJ1-1; len: 16; CDR3aa: CASSQQTGDREIQAFF
v_gene: TRBV20-1; j_gene: TRBJ2-1; len: 15; CDR3aa: CSPKIETSGGNEQFF
v_gene: TRBV9; j_gene: TRBJ2-1; len: 14; CDR3aa: CASSPGSSYNEQFF
v_gene: TRBV7-3; j_gene: TRBJ2-5; len: 13; CDR3aa: CASSLDNQGTQYF
v_gene: TRBV29-1; j_gene: TRBJ1-5; len: 12; CDR3aa: CSVADGSSSLHF
v_gene: TRBV27; j_gene: TRBJ2-3; len: 14; CDR3aa: CASSKLAGADTQYF
v_gene: TRBV7-9; j_gene: TRBJ1-2; len: 13; CDR3aa: CASSLSSRRGYTF
v_gene: TRBV7-2; j_gene: TRBJ2-1; len: 16; CDR3aa: CASSLGLAASYNEQFF
v_gene: TRBV2; j_gene: TRBJ2-7; len: 15; CDR3aa: CASSEPRDRTYEQYF
v_gene: TRBV20-1; j_gene: TRBJ1-1; len: 16; CDR3aa: CSARDPGFGGSTEAFF
v_gene: TRBV9; j_gene: TRBJ2-5; len: 17; CDR3aa: CASSVATTRPPLETQYF
v_gene: TRBV25-1; j_gene: TRBJ2-1; len: 14; CDR3aa: CASSEYNRDDEQFF
v_gene: TRBV29-1; j_gene: TRBJ1-1; len: 11; CDR3aa: CSVEGLGGAFF
v_gene: TRBV6-4; j_gene: TRBJ2-2; len: 14; CDR3aa: CASSESTHTGELFF
v_gene: TRBV7-9; j_gene: TRBJ2-1; len: 11; CDR3aa: CASSRDNEQFF
v_gene: TRBV7-2; j_gene: TRBJ2-7; len: 16; CDR3aa: CASSLALAGDGSEQYF
v_gene: TRBV29-1; j_gene: TRBJ2-7; len: 13; CDR3aa: CSVVPAGSYEQYF
v_gene: TRBV20-1; j_gene: TRBJ2-7; len: 16; CDR3aa: CSARELAGAILYEQYF
v_gene: TRBV12-3/TRBV12-4; j_gene: TRBJ2-3; len: 13; CDR3aa: CASSPTGLDTQYF
v_gene: TRBV29-1; j_gene: TRBJ2-1; len: 14; CDR3aa: CSVVSAGGYNEQFF
v_gene: TRBV6-5; j_gene: TRBJ2-7; len: 15; CDR3aa: CASSYSRESSYEQYF
v_gene: TRBV29-1; j_gene: TRBJ2-1; len: 11; CDR3aa: CSLAGYNEQFF
v_gene: TRBV4-1; j_gene: TRBJ1-1; len: 14; CDR3aa: CASSQDRDGTEAFF
v_gene: TRBV7-8; j_gene: TRBJ1-4; len: 16; CDR3aa: CASSSPDLATNEKLFF
v_gene: TRBV4-2; j_gene: TRBJ1-1; len: 13; CDR3aa: CASSQGRNTEAFF
v_gene: TRBV4-3; j_gene: TRBJ2-3; len: 12; CDR3aa: CASSQEGDTQYF
v_gene: TRBV29-1; j_gene: TRBJ2-3; len: 17; CDR3aa: CSVDGLGQGLTADTQYF
v_gene: TRBV7-9; j_gene: TRBJ2-5; len: 13; CDR3aa: CASSSRQEETQYF
v_gene: TRBV12-3/TRBV12-4; j_gene: TRBJ2-1; len: 16; CDR3aa: CASSLAGGSSYNEQFF
v_gene: TRBV5-1; j_gene: TRBJ2-2; len: 17; CDR3aa: CASSPRTARSNTGELFF
v_gene: TRBV7-9; j_gene: TRBJ2-7; len: 12; CDR3aa: CASSSEAREKYF
v_gene: TRBV4-3; j_gene: TRBJ2-1; len: 15; CDR3aa: CASSAGQTDYNEQFF
v_gene: TRBV7-8; j_gene: TRBJ1-1; len: 18; CDR3aa: CASSSITGRSVYGTEAFF
v_gene: TRBV2; j_gene: TRBJ2-1; len: 14; CDR3aa: CASKPSSGAHKQFF
v_gene: TRBV4-3; j_gene: TRBJ1-4; len: 15; CDR3aa: CASSQGSAGNEKLFF
v_gene: TRBV5-1; j_gene: TRBJ2-7; len: 13; CDR3aa: CASSFGHLYEQYF
v_gene: TRBV7-9; j_gene: TRBJ2-3; len: 19; CDR3aa: CASSFSQARLGLYTDTQYF
v_gene: TRBV20-1; j_gene: TRBJ2-5; len: 14; CDR3aa: CSARRGGAWETQYF
v_gene: TRBV29-1; j_gene: TRBJ2-2; len: 17; CDR3aa: CSVEDWVQGVNTGELFF
v_gene: TRBV29-1; j_gene: TRBJ1-1; len: 11; CDR3aa: CSGQGNTEAFF
v_gene: TRBV19; j_gene: TRBJ2-5; len: 15; CDR3aa: CASSIDLDTEETQYF
v_gene: TRBV15; j_gene: TRBJ2-1; len: 14; CDR3aa: CATSRVALINEQFF